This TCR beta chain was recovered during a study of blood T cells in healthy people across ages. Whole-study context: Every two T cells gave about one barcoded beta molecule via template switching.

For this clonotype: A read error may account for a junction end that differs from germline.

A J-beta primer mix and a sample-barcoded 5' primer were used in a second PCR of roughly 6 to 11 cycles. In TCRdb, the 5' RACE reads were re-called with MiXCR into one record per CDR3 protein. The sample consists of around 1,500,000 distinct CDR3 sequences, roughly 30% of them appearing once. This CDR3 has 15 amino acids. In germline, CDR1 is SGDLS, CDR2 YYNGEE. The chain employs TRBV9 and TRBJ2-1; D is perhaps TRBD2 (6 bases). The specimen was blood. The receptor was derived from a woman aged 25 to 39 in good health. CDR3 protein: CASSVWGGIYNEQFF. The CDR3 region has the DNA TGTGCCAGCAGCGTATGGGGCGGGATCTACAATGAACAGTTCTTC.